This TCR beta chain was recovered during a study of T cell changes during pregnancy in multiple sclerosis. The assay was immunoSEQ multiplex PCR, and TCRdb's table has in-frame clones only and misses some. The table shows around 16,000 clones, with roughly 83% occurring only once. This CDR3 is 15 amino acids long. CDR1 is SGHNT and CDR2 is YYREEE in the germline V gene (reference sequence). V was trimmed by 4 bases and J by 3 bases, leaving 13 bases between them. The TCR comes from a female donor in good health, enrolled as a control in a pregnancy study. The chain has TRBV5-4 and TRBJ2-2; D uncertain. Sample: CD8+ T cells from peripheral blood mononuclear cells, taken after pregnancy. CDR3 in DNA: TGTGCCAGCAGCCCCCAAAAGCGCGACACCGGGGAGCTGTTTTTT. Its protein product is CASSPQKRDTGELFF. Variable domain in full (rest from reference TRBV5-4 and TRBJ2-2): ETGVTQSPTHLIKTRGQQVTLRCSSQSGHNTVSWYQQALGQGPQFIFQYYREEENGRGNFPPRFSGLQFPNYSSELNVNALELDDSALYLCASSPQKRDTGELFFGEGSRLTVL.